These 28 T cell receptor beta chains originate from one sample sequenced in a study of blood T cell repertoires in COVID-19. Sequencing used immunoSEQ multiplex PCR; TCRdb keeps in-frame clones, though not all of them. The table has fewer than 200,000 clones, about four fifths seen once. Sequencing input: peripheral blood. All receptors derive from a man aged 40-55 years who had recovered from COVID-19.

This rearrangement joins TRBV19 to TRBJ2-1; 13 bases are a match to TRBD2. Germline V gives CDR1 LNHDA, CDR2 SQIVND (reference sequence). This CDR3 region has 15 residues. Trimming removed 6 bases from V and 9 bases from J; junction bases left unmatched: 8. The CDR3: CASSPLAGGRSEQFF. CDR3 DNA sequence: TGTGCCAGTAGCCCACTAGCGGGGGGGCGTAGTGAGCAGTTCTTC.

The chain is built from TRBV19 and TRBJ1-2; D uncertain. The CDR3 loop spans 16 amino acids. Per germline, CDR1 LNHDA and CDR2 SQIVND (reference sequence). V dropped 4 bases and J dropped 10 bases, with 25 bases sitting between them. CDR3 region: CASSTPLSGSGLAYTF. CDR3 DNA: TGTGCCAGTAGTACCCCATTGTCGGGCTCCGGCCTAGCCTACACCTTC.

This clone was counted between two and nine times. CDR3 amino acids: CASSPNGPQETQYF. CDR3 bases: TGTGCCAGCAGCCCTAATGGGCCTCAAGAGACCCAGTACTTC. The chain links TRBV7-2 to TRBJ2-5; D uncertain. Trimming removed 5 bases from V and 2 bases from J, with 12 bases in between. The CDR3 runs 14 residues. The germline CDR1 and CDR2 sequences are SGHTA and FQGNSA.

The chain has TRBV11-3 and TRBJ2-7, with D perhaps TRBD1 (6 bases). CDR1 is SGHNT, CDR2 YENEEA, per germline. Deletions cut 6 bases from V and 0 bases from J, with 12 bases between. The CDR3 runs 14 residues. CDR3 region: CASRPRDNSYEQYF. CDR3 DNA sequence: TGTGCCAGCAGGCCCCGGGACAACTCCTACGAGCAGTACTTC.

The J gene is TRBJ2-2, the V gene TRBV11-3; possible D gene TRBD1, 6 bases. The V gene lost 6 bases and the J gene lost 6 bases, with 11 bases spanning the gap. Germline V CDR1 and CDR2: SGHNT, YENEEA. The CDR3 is made up of 13 amino acids. The CDR3 here is CASRFRGSGELFF. CDR3 bases: TGTGCCAGCAGATTCAGGGGATCCGGGGAGCTGTTTTTT.

V gene TRBV15 combines with J gene TRBJ1-1; D is unresolved. This CDR3 is 15 amino acids long. Germline CDR1 is LNHNV and CDR2 is YYDKDF (reference sequence). V lost 1 base and J 1 base, leaving 10 bases between the germline ends. CDR3 in amino acids: CATSRGGISNTEAFF. As DNA, the CDR3 is TGTGCCACCAGCAGAGGTGGCATCTCGAACACTGAAGCTTTCTTT. The variable domain in full, completed from reference TRBV15 and TRBJ1-1, reads DAMVIQNPRYQVTQFGKPVTLSCSQTLNHNVMYWYQQKSSQAPKLLFHYYDKDFNNEADTPDNFQSRRPNTSFCFLDIRSPGLGDTAMYLCATSRGGISNTEAFFGQGTRLTVV.

This chain joins TRBV5-1 and TRBJ1-2; D possibly corresponds to TRBD1 (5 bases). V lost 2 bases and J 8 bases, leaving 13 bases between the germline ends. Per the germline V gene, CDR1 is SGHRS and CDR2 is YFSETQ. There are 13 residues in the CDR3. The CDR3 coding sequence is TGCGCCAGCAGCTTCTCGACAGCCCAAGGCTACACCTTC. This gives the protein CASSFSTAQGYTF.

This sequence joins TRBV9 and TRBJ1-2, with 9 nucleotides matching TRBD1. This CDR3 contains 15 residues. V shed 2 bases and J 6 bases; nucleotides not matched to a gene: 8. Germline-derived CDR1 and CDR2 are SGDLS and YYNGEE. The CDR3 sequence: CASSVSPRTGDGYTF. The CDR3 DNA reads as TGTGCCAGCAGCGTGTCGCCCAGGACAGGGGATGGCTACACCTTC.

Concerning this clone: The sample carries other DNA sequences with the same CDR3. The chain carries TRBV6-4 and TRBJ2-3, with 7 bases lining up with TRBD1. J lost 4 bases, V lost 0 bases, and 1 base had no gene match. In germline, CDR1 is MRHNA, CDR2 SNTAGT. CDR3 size: 14 residues. The chain's CDR3 is CASSDSGGADTQYF. The CDR3 bases are TGTGCCAGCAGTGACTCAGGGGGCGCAGATACGCAGTATTTT.

The chain uses TRBV30 and TRBJ2-5; TRBD1 agrees at 9 bases. This CDR3 comprises 15 residues. The J segment lost 5 bases and the V segment lost 2 bases, leaving 9 bases of the junction unmatched. Looked up from germline, CDR1 is GTSNPN and CDR2 is SVGIG (reference sequence). The CDR3 loop reads CAWSTGGQGGETQYF. DNA of the CDR3: TGTGCCTGGAGTACTGGGGGACAGGGTGGCGAGACCCAGTACTTC.

V and J are TRBV29-1 and TRBJ1-1; D may be TRBD1 (6 bases). The V and J ends lost 4 bases and 2 bases respectively, with 11 bases between them. The CDR3 is made up of 13 amino acids. The germline V gene encodes CDR1 SQVTM and CDR2 ANQGSEA. The CDR3 nucleotides are TGCAGCGTTGCTAGGGGGATCAACACTGAAGCTTTCTTT. Translated, it gives CSVARGINTEAFF.

CDR3 in DNA: TGTGCCAGCAGCTTAATTGGCGGGAACACCGGGGAGCTGTTTTTT. The encoded protein is CASSLIGGNTGELFF. The chain joins TRBV5-4 to TRBJ2-2, with no clear D. Trimming pared 2 bases from V and 1 base from J, leaving 9 bases between. The CDR3 loop spans 15 amino acids. CDR1 is SGHNT and CDR2 is YYREEE in the germline V gene (reference sequence).

This sequence joins TRBV27 and TRBJ1-4; D unresolved. The CDR3 runs to 16 residues. From germline, CDR1 is MNHEY and CDR2 SMNVEV (reference sequence). With 2 bases removed from V and 3 bases from J, the gap between germline ends came to 13 bases. CDR3 bases: TGTGCCAGCAGTTTAAGCCCCCAGGTAGCTAATGAAAAACTGTTTTTT. Amino acids: CASSLSPQVANEKLFF. Full variable domain (remainder filled in from reference TRBV27 and TRBJ1-4): EAQVTQNPRYLITVTGKKLTVTCSQNMNHEYMSWYRQDPGLGLRQIYYSMNVEVTDKGDVPEGYKVSRKEKRNFPLILESPSPNQTSLYFCASSLSPQVANEKLFFGSGTQLSVL.

The rearrangement links TRBV2 to TRBJ1-1; 9 bases fit TRBD1. CDR3 size: 13 residues. Trimming cost V 9 bases and J 4 bases; bases outside gene matches: 6. The germline CDR1 and CDR2 sequences are SNHLY and FYNNEI. The CDR3 sequence: CASGDRVITEAFF. CDR3 coding DNA: TGTGCCAGTGGGGACAGGGTGATCACTGAAGCTTTCTTT.

This rearrangement joins TRBV25-1 to TRBJ2-7, with D possibly being TRBD2 (7 bases). V shed 3 bases and J shed 5 bases, with 17 bases lying between them. The CDR3 extends over 15 amino acids. The germline V gene encodes CDR1 MGHDK and CDR2 SYGVNS. CDR3 bases: TGTGCCAGCAGTGAGGTTGGGGGGGGCCTGGACGAGCAGTACTTC. It encodes CASSEVGGGLDEQYF.

This chain uses TRBV19 with TRBJ2-7, with D unresolved. The V end lost 2 bases, the J end lost 6 bases, and 11 bases lay between the germline ends. Per the germline V gene, CDR1 is LNHDA and CDR2 is SQIVND (reference sequence). This CDR3 has 13 amino acids. The CDR3 region has the DNA TGTGCCAGTAGTATACTATCGGCAGGCGAGCAGTACTTC. Its translation is CASSILSAGEQYF.

The chain employs TRBV23-1 and TRBJ1-2; D is unresolved. TRBV23-1 carries the ORF label, with uncertain function. The CDR3 contains 16 residues. Trimming took 2 bases from V and 4 from J, leaving 17 bases between them. The CDR3 coding sequence is TGCGCCAGCAGTCAAGGTACTCCTTTGGTCTTCTATGGCTACACCTTC. It encodes CASSQGTPLVFYGYTF.

The rearrangement joins TRBV27 to TRBJ2-5, with D possibly TRBD1 on 6 matching bases. Per germline, CDR1 MNHEY and CDR2 SMNVEV (reference sequence). The CDR3 extends over 13 amino acids. The V and J ends lost 7 bases and 6 bases respectively, with 15 bases between them. CDR3 in DNA: TGTGCCAGCACCTCCCCTGGGGGCAAGACCCAGTACTTC. It specifies CASTSPGGKTQYF.

Written as DNA, the CDR3 is TGTGCCAGCAGCTTAAATCCAGGCACAGATACGCAGTATTTT. Residues: CASSLNPGTDTQYF. The chain is built from TRBV7-2 and TRBJ2-3; D unclear. The CDR3 runs to 14 residues. V gave up 2 bases and J gave up 1 base, with 7 bases separating them. In germline, CDR1 is SGHTA, CDR2 FQGNSA.

The chain is built from TRBV4-3 and TRBJ1-1, with D uncertain. Germline V gene sequence: CDR1 LGHNA, CDR2 YSLEER. CDR3 size: 13 residues. V was clipped by 0 bases and J by 1 base, with 3 bases between them. The DNA for the CDR3 is TGCGCCAGCAGCCAAGATAAGAACACTGAAGCTTTCTTT. It translates to CASSQDKNTEAFF.

The chain couples TRBV6-2 or TRBV6-3 to TRBJ2-1; no definite D call. CDR1 and CDR2 (germline): MNHEY, SVGEGT. Trimming stripped 6 bases from V and 2 bases from J, with 14 bases between. CDR3 size: 15 residues. CDR3 protein: CASSHPTKPYNEQFF. In DNA form, the CDR3 reads TGTGCCAGCAGCCACCCGACAAAACCCTACAATGAGCAGTTCTTC.

J is TRBJ1-1 and V is TRBV27; the match to TRBD1 covers 8 bases. CDR3 size: 15 residues. Trimming at V came to 5 bases and at J to 0 bases, leaving 5 bases not matched to a gene. Germline assignment: CDR1 MNHEY and CDR2 SMNVEV (reference sequence). The CDR3 protein is CASSLGQVVNTEAFF. CDR3 in DNA: TGTGCCAGCAGTCTGGGACAGGTTGTGAACACTGAAGCTTTCTTT.

This clone was counted only a few times. The genes are TRBV4-2 and TRBJ2-3; TRBD1 agrees at 8 bases. V trimming: 0 bases; J trimming: 4 bases; junction bases outside the gene matches: 6. In germline, CDR1 is LGHNA, CDR2 YNFKEQ. The length of the CDR3 is 16 residues. As DNA, the CDR3 is TGTGCCAGCAGCCAAGATCGTGGACAGGGTCCAGATACGCAGTATTTT. As protein: CASSQDRGQGPDTQYF.

This clone was detected a few times. The V gene is TRBV6-5, the J gene TRBJ2-2, with D possibly being TRBD2 (5 bases). Germline lookup yields CDR1 MNHEY and CDR2 SVGAGI. V was clipped by 4 bases and J by 13 bases, with 19 bases between them. This CDR3 region has 14 residues. In DNA, the CDR3 is TGTGCCAGCAGTTGGGAGCCTAGGGTCGGAGGGCTGTTTTTT. As protein: CASSWEPRVGGLFF.

The chain joins TRBV30 to TRBJ2-1; D is possibly TRBD1 (7 bases). Germline values: CDR1 GTSNPN, CDR2 SVGIG (reference sequence). CDR3 length: 16 residues. Trimming removed 3 bases from V and 4 bases from J, with 19 bases in between. This CDR3 reads CAWRFIGAGGYNEQFF. The CDR3 DNA reads TGTGCCTGGAGGTTCATCGGTGCAGGGGGGTACAATGAGCAGTTCTTC.

The chain has TRBV4-2 and TRBJ1-4; D may be TRBD1 (5 bases). CDR1 LGHNA and CDR2 YNFKEQ come from the germline V gene. The CDR3 loop spans 12 amino acids. V lost 5 bases to trimming and J lost 5 bases, with 6 bases between them. CDR3 in DNA: TGTGCCAGCAGCACAGGAAATGAAAAACTGTTTTTT. It codes for CASSTGNEKLFF.

The rearrangement links TRBV21-1 to TRBJ1-3. TRBV21-1 is recorded as a pseudogene. CDR3 length equals 13 residues. CDR3 protein: CASSKGRRNTIYF. In DNA form, the CDR3 reads TGTGCCAGCAGCAAAGGGCGGAGAAACACCATATATTTT.

The chain joins TRBV5-6 to TRBJ2-7; D is possibly TRBD2 (6 bases). Germline V lookup: CDR1 SGHDT, CDR2 YYEEEE. V gave up 0 bases and J gave up 7 bases, with 14 bases separating them. This CDR3 comprises 14 residues. CDR3 sequence: CASSLEVGGREQYF. The DNA for the CDR3 is TGTGCCAGCAGCTTGGAGGTGGGAGGTAGGGAGCAGTACTTC.